What follows are 20 T cell receptor beta chains derived from one specimen sequenced in a study of T cell responses to AZD1222 COVID-19 vaccine. The assay was immunoSEQ multiplex PCR, and TCRdb's table has in-frame clones only and misses some. The sample lists roughly 150,000 clones, around nine tenths occurring once. Sequenced here: peripheral blood, sampled after recovery from COVID-19. These receptors were obtained from an adult who had recovered from COVID-19.

The CDR3 bases are TGCGCCAGCAGCCAAGATCAGTACCGAGATACGCAGTATTTT. Amino acid sequence: CASSQDQYRDTQYF. The V gene is TRBV4-3, the J gene TRBJ2-3; D uncertain. The CDR3 totals 14 residues. Looked up from germline, CDR1 is LGHNA and CDR2 is YSLEER. The V end lost 0 bases, the J end lost 5 bases, and 9 bases lay between the germline ends.

V and J are TRBV7-2 and TRBJ2-7, with 9 bases that match TRBD1. This CDR3 contains 14 residues. In germline, CDR1 is SGHTA, CDR2 FQGNSA. Trimming took 2 bases from V and 3 from J; bases not matched to a gene: 2. CDR3 loop: CASSLSDRGYEQYF. Written as DNA, the CDR3 is TGTGCCAGCAGCTTATCGGACAGGGGCTACGAGCAGTACTTC.

The J gene is TRBJ2-3, the V gene TRBV19, with 14 bases fitting TRBD2. The germline gives CDR1 LNHDA, CDR2 SQIVND (reference sequence). The CDR3 consists of 17 residues. The V segment lost 4 bases and the J segment 5 bases; nucleotides outside the gene matches: 8. The CDR3 loop is CASSTPPGLAGEDTQYF. CDR3 sequence (DNA): TGTGCCAGTAGTACCCCCCCGGGACTAGCGGGAGAAGATACGCAGTATTTT.

J is TRBJ1-3 and V is TRBV5-1; the D is unclear. This CDR3 has 13 residues. Trimming left V 0 bases short and J 2 bases short, with 3 bases between. Germline lookup yields CDR1 SGHRS and CDR2 YFSETQ. The CDR3 DNA reads as TGCGCCAGCAGCTTGGGGACTGGAAACACCATATATTTT. As protein: CASSLGTGNTIYF. Combining the CDR3 with reference TRBV5-1 and TRBJ1-3 gives the whole variable domain KAGVTQTPRYLIKTRGQQVTLSCSPISGHRSVSWYQQTPGQGLQFLFEYFSETQRNKGNFPGRFSGRQFSNSRSEMNVSTLELGDSALYLCASSLGTGNTIYFGEGSWLTVV.

The sample holds one count of this clone. This chain joins TRBV2 and TRBJ2-1; D perhaps matches TRBD2 (7 bases). The germline V gene encodes CDR1 SNHLY and CDR2 FYNNEI. The V gene lost 8 bases and the J gene lost 1 base, with 15 bases spanning the gap. This CDR3 contains 15 residues. CDR3 sequence: CASLGGGGSYNEQFF. The CDR3 region has the DNA TGTGCCAGCTTAGGGGGAGGGGGGTCCTACAATGAGCAGTTCTTC. Using reference TRBV2 and TRBJ2-1 for the parts outside the CDR3, the full variable domain is EPEVTQTPSHQVTQMGQEVILRCVPISNHLYFYWYRQILGQKVEFLVSFYNNEISEKSEIFDDQFSVERPDGSNFTLKIRSTKLEDSAMYFCASLGGGGSYNEQFFGPGTRLTVL.

This chain links TRBV19 with TRBJ2-1, with a possible D match to TRBD2 (5 bases). V lost 6 bases, J lost 8 bases, and 14 bases lay in between. The germline V gene has CDR1 LNHDA and CDR2 SQIVND (reference sequence). The CDR3 consists of 13 residues. This CDR3 is CASSRDAIDEQFF. The CDR3 DNA follows: TGTGCCAGTAGCCGGGATGCGATTGATGAGCAGTTCTTC. Full variable domain (missing parts from reference TRBV19 and TRBJ2-1): DGGITQSPKYLFRKEGQNVTLSCEQNLNHDAMYWYRQDPGQGLRLIYYSQIVNDFQKGDIAEGYSVSREKKESFPLTVTSAQKNPTAFYLCASSRDAIDEQFFGPGTRLTVL.

This clone has only a few counts. The chain employs TRBV11-3 and TRBJ2-5, with a possible D match to TRBD1 (6 bases). CDR1 is SGHNT, CDR2 YENEEA, per germline. The CDR3 covers 16 residues. V lost 1 base to trimming and J lost 1 base, with 13 bases between them. CDR3 in DNA: TGTGCCAGCAGCTTAGGAACCGGACAGCTCCAAGAGACCCAGTACTTC. Residues: CASSLGTGQLQETQYF.

This clone was observed once. The V gene is TRBV29-1, the J gene TRBJ2-5; D may be TRBD2 (6 bases). CDR3 length: 15 amino acids. The V end was cut by 7 bases, the J end by 1 base, with 19 bases between. Germline V CDR1 and CDR2: SQVTM, ANQGSEA. This CDR3 is CSGLTPGTAQETQYF. In DNA form, the CDR3 reads TGCAGCGGTTTGACCCCGGGGACTGCCCAAGAGACCCAGTACTTC.

The chain combines TRBV9 with TRBJ1-1; D possibly corresponds to TRBD1 (6 bases). Trimming shortened V by 3 bases and J by 1 base, and 7 bases separated the two germline ends. The germline V gene has CDR1 SGDLS and CDR2 YYNGEE. CDR3 size: 13 residues. CDR3: CASSGRGNTEAFF. The CDR3 coding sequence is TGTGCCAGCAGCGGCAGGGGGAACACTGAAGCTTTCTTT.

The J gene is TRBJ2-3, the V gene TRBV7-6; unclear D gene. The CDR3 runs 16 residues. Germline CDR1 reads SGHVS; CDR2 reads FNYEAQ. The ends were cut back, 1 base at V and 3 bases at J, with 14 bases in the middle. The CDR3 reads CASSLDPPSGTDTQYF. DNA for the CDR3: TGTGCCAGCAGCTTAGACCCACCCTCAGGAACAGATACGCAGTATTTT.

To note about this clone: The same CDR3 arises from other DNA sequences in this sample as well. V usage is TRBV5-1 and J usage is TRBJ2-3; D is unclear. The germline V gene has CDR1 SGHRS and CDR2 YFSETQ. CDR3 length: 14 amino acids. V was clipped by 0 bases and J by 0 bases, with 5 bases between them. The CDR3 nucleotides are TGCGCCAGCAGCTTGGATGGTAGCACAGATACGCAGTATTTT. Amino acids: CASSLDGSTDTQYF.

The chain recombines TRBV7-3 with TRBJ1-2, with a weak D call TRBD1 (6 bases). Per germline, CDR1 SGHTA and CDR2 FQGTGA. Trimming shortened V by 3 bases and J by 8 bases, and 22 bases separated the two germline ends. This CDR3 comprises 16 residues. CDR3 sequence (DNA): TGTGCCAGCAGCTTCACCCTTGCAGGGGTGACGCGCGGCTACACCTTC. Residues: CASSFTLAGVTRGYTF.

The rearrangement joins TRBV18 to TRBJ2-5; D is unresolved. The CDR3 is 12 residues long. CDR1 and CDR2 from the germline V gene are KGHSH and LQKENI. V dropped 2 bases and J dropped 5 bases, with 6 bases sitting between them. The chain's CDR3 is CASSPYGETQYF. The CDR3 DNA is TGTGCCAGCTCACCATATGGGGAGACCCAGTACTTC.

This clone showed up just a few times. This chain connects TRBV27 to TRBJ2-2; D not resolved. CDR1 and CDR2 (germline): MNHEY, SMNVEV (reference sequence). CDR3 length: 13 residues. The V and J ends lost 2 bases and 5 bases respectively, with 6 bases between them. The CDR3 loop reads CASSLRATGELFF. CDR3 nucleotide sequence: TGTGCCAGCAGTTTAAGGGCGACCGGGGAGCTGTTTTTT.

CDR3 residues: CASSPGSGIYEQYF. CDR3 sequence (DNA): TGCGCCAGCAGCCCGGGTAGCGGGATCTACGAGCAGTACTTC. The rearrangement joins TRBV4-3 to TRBJ2-7; 8 bases line up with TRBD2. This CDR3 contains 14 residues. Germline loops: CDR1 LGHNA, CDR2 YSLEER. V lost 4 bases to trimming and J lost 3 bases; unmatched junction nucleotides: 5.

This rearrangement joins TRBV5-3 to TRBJ1-5, with 8 bases fitting TRBD1. TRBV5-3 is an ORF, and what it does is uncertain. The CDR3 runs to 14 residues. V lost 5 bases and J lost 7; bases outside the gene matches: 8. The CDR3 is CARRKTGGRQPQHF. CDR3 coding DNA: TGTGCCAGAAGGAAAACAGGGGGACGGCAGCCCCAGCATTTT.

The V gene is TRBV9, the J gene TRBJ2-7, with 9 nucleotides matching TRBD2. Germline trimming cut 2 bases from V and 3 bases from J; bases unmatched to any gene: 6. CDR1 is SGDLS, CDR2 YYNGEE, per germline. CDR3 length equals 15 residues. The CDR3 nucleotides are TGTGCCAGCAGCGTCGACCCTAGCGGGATCTACGAGCAGTACTTC. This gives the protein CASSVDPSGIYEQYF.

This clone occurred once. The J gene is TRBJ1-5, the V gene TRBV7-2, with no clear D. CDR1 is SGHTA and CDR2 is FQGNSA in the germline V gene. This CDR3 has 15 amino acids. Between the trimmed V and J ends, which lost 6 bases and 1 base, there was a span of 13 bases. In DNA, the CDR3 is TGTGCCAGCAGTCCGGACGGTGCAAGCAATCAGCCCCAGCATTTT. This gives the protein CASSPDGASNQPQHF.

The chain is built from TRBV28 and TRBJ1-5; 9 positions agree with TRBD1. V was pared by 6 bases and J by 5 bases, with 11 bases of the junction left unmatched. The CDR3 totals 16 residues. Germline CDR1 and CDR2: MDHEN and SYDVKM. Written as DNA, the CDR3 is TGTGCCAGCAGAGGGTCAGGACAGGGGAGCTATCAGCCCCAGCATTTT. Translation: CASRGSGQGSYQPQHF.

The V and J genes are TRBV5-6 and TRBJ1-2; D perhaps matches TRBD1 (6 bases). The CDR3 totals 15 residues. In germline, CDR1 is SGHDT, CDR2 YYEEEE. V was cut by 0 bases and J by 4 bases, with 13 bases left in between. The CDR3 here is CASSLDGGGGYGYTF. CDR3 nucleotides: TGTGCCAGCAGCTTGGATGGCGGGGGCGGCTATGGCTACACCTTC.